This passage covers 16 T cell receptor beta chains from one sample sequenced in a study of naive and memory T cell subsets. Both TRBC1 and TRBC2 were covered by a beta constant-region primer of two equimolar oligonucleotides. Nested alpha and beta constant-region primers with the SP2 primer drove four PCR rounds on ligated cDNA. MiXCR, run by TCRdb on the UMI-ligation and nested PCR reads, gives a single entry per CDR3 protein. This sample carries approximately 9,300 distinct CDR3 sequences, 4.5% to 6% of them seen once, and the ten largest clones take around three fifths. The sample comprised CD4+ TEMRA cells from blood. The subset: effector memory re-expressing CD45RA, CD45RA+ CD27-. Every receptor here comes from a human donor in good health.

This clonotype has ten or more counts. This chain joins TRBV12-3 or TRBV12-4 and TRBJ2-3, with D tentatively TRBD2 (7 bases). V lost 8 bases and J lost 3, with 18 bases in between. This CDR3 region has 15 residues. The CDR3 nucleotides are TGTGCCAGCCGAGGGGGGGACATAAGGACAGATACGCAGTATTTT. This gives the protein CASRGGDIRTDTQYF.

About this clonotype itself: A much larger clone differs from this one at a single base, so this may be a read error. The chain carries TRBV18 and TRBJ2-3; D gene ambiguous. The V end lost 2 bases, the J end lost 6 bases, and 18 bases lay between the germline ends. CDR1 KGHSH and CDR2 LQKENI come from the germline V gene. CDR3 size: 16 residues. CDR3: CASSPRATLDIDTQYF. In nucleotides, the CDR3 is TGTGCCAGCTCACCAAGGGCTACCTTAGATATTGATACGCAGTATTTT.

This clonotype was seen many times. The chain is built from TRBV14 and TRBJ2-7; D may be TRBD1 (5 bases). Per the germline V gene, CDR1 is SGHDN and CDR2 is FVKESK. Trimming removed 4 bases at V and 3 bases at J, with 7 bases between. The CDR3 loop spans 12 amino acids. CDR3 bases: TGTGCCAGCAGCCGACAGTACTACGAGCAGTACTTC. It encodes CASSRQYYEQYF.

This clonotype was counted at least ten times. In DNA form, the CDR3 reads TGTGCCAGCAGCCCAGGAGGGGCAGGGCCTAGAGCTCAGCCCCAGCATTTT. Translated: CASSPGGAGPRAQPQHF. The chain uses TRBV6-2 or TRBV6-3 and TRBJ1-5, with D possibly matching TRBD1 (5 bases). V was clipped by 6 bases and J by 6 bases, with 24 bases between them. This CDR3 comprises 17 residues. Germline V gene lookup returns CDR1 MNHEY and CDR2 SVGEGT.

This clonotype was counted ten times or more. The gene calls are TRBV6-2 or TRBV6-3 and TRBJ1-5, with D hard to call. Trimming removed 7 bases from V and 2 bases from J, with 15 bases in between. Germline V gives CDR1 MNHEY, CDR2 SVGEGT. CDR3 length equals 15 residues. For the CDR3, the DNA is TGTGCCAGCACCCCCTCTTGGAGTGGCAATCAGCCCCAGCATTTT. This encodes CASTPSWSGNQPQHF.

This clonotype appeared many times. V gene TRBV3-1 combines with J gene TRBJ1-6, with D unclear. The V gene lost 4 bases and the J gene lost 6 bases, with 10 bases spanning the gap. This CDR3 has 14 residues. Germline values: CDR1 LGHDT, CDR2 YNNKEL (reference sequence). This CDR3 reads CASSPGRSNSPLHF. The CDR3, as DNA: TGTGCCAGCAGCCCCGGACGGAGTAATTCACCCCTCCACTTT. Variable domain in full (rest from reference TRBV3-1 and TRBJ1-6): DTAVSQTPKYLVTQMGNDKSIKCEQNLGHDTMYWYKQDSKKFLKIMFSYNNKELIINETVPNRFSPKSPDKAHLNLHINSLELGDSAVYFCASSPGRSNSPLHFGNGTRLTVT.

The genes are TRBV12-3 or TRBV12-4 and TRBJ1-6; possible D gene TRBD1, 6 bases. Trimming stripped 4 bases from V and 7 bases from J, with 20 bases between. The length of the CDR3 is 17 residues. In DNA, the CDR3 is TGTGCCAGCAGTTCCCTACTAGACGGGGGGACAAATTCACCCCTCCACTTT. Its protein is CASSSLLDGGTNSPLHF.

Many counts were recorded for this clonotype. The chain carries TRBV6-6 and TRBJ2-5, with D uncertain. Trimming pared 0 bases from V and 1 base from J, leaving 18 bases between. The CDR3 length is 18 residues. CDR1 is MNHNY, CDR2 SVGAGI, per germline (reference sequence). The CDR3 loop reads CASSYSRSKGGLQETQYF. CDR3 DNA sequence: TGTGCCAGCAGTTACTCAAGGTCTAAGGGCGGTCTCCAAGAGACCCAGTACTTC.

This clonotype came up many times. Here the CDR3 reads CASNSRVATNEQFF. The CDR3 DNA follows: TGTGCCAGTAATTCGCGGGTGGCTACGAATGAGCAGTTCTTC. The chain uses TRBV19 and TRBJ2-1; D might be TRBD2 (5 bases). Germline CDR1 reads LNHDA; CDR2 reads SQIVND (reference sequence). V was trimmed by 7 bases and J by 7 bases, leaving 17 bases between them. This CDR3 is built from 14 residues. Full variable domain (outside the CDR3, taken from reference TRBV19 and TRBJ2-1): DGGITQSPKYLFRKEGQNVTLSCEQNLNHDAMYWYRQDPGQGLRLIYYSQIVNDFQKGDIAEGYSVSREKKESFPLTVTSAQKNPTAFYLCASNSRVATNEQFFGPGTRLTVL.

This clonotype was counted at least ten times. This chain uses TRBV30 with TRBJ2-1, with TRBD2 as a possible D gene (6 bases). CDR1 is GTSNPN and CDR2 is SVGIG in the germline V gene (reference sequence). The CDR3 runs 15 residues. V was shortened by 3 bases and J by 5 bases, with 17 bases between the two germline ends. CDR3: CAWSATGLTNNEQFF. CDR3 bases: TGTGCCTGGAGCGCCACGGGACTGACAAACAATGAGCAGTTCTTC.

By share, this clonotype ranks as medium-sized (0.01 to 0.1%). This chain links TRBV7-3 with TRBJ2-3; the D is unclear. The CDR3 is 12 amino acids. Looked up from germline, CDR1 is SGHTA and CDR2 is FQGTGA. V was shortened by 5 bases and J by 5 bases, with 8 bases between the two germline ends. The chain's CDR3 is CASSLGLDTQYF. The CDR3 coding sequence is TGTGCCAGCAGCCTTGGCCTAGATACGCAGTATTTT.

This clonotype was detected ten times or more. The rearrangement uses TRBV29-1 and TRBJ2-1; D is ambiguous. The V end was cut by 4 bases, the J end by 1 base, with 5 bases between. This CDR3 is built from 12 residues. CDR1 is SQVTM, CDR2 ANQGSEA, per germline. The CDR3 sequence: CSVGRSYNEQFF. CDR3 DNA: TGCAGCGTTGGGCGGTCCTACAATGAGCAGTTCTTC.

This clonotype appeared many times. This sequence joins TRBV5-1 and TRBJ2-1; D remains ambiguous. This CDR3 has 12 residues. Trimming stripped 5 bases from V and 8 bases from J, with 11 bases between. Germline V gives CDR1 SGHRS, CDR2 YFSETQ. The CDR3 bases are TGCGCCAGCAGACCAAGCTTCTATGAGCAGTTCTTC. Amino acid sequence: CASRPSFYEQFF.

The sample holds a few counts of this clonotype. The V and J genes are TRBV6-6 and TRBJ2-4, with 8 positions matching TRBD1. Germline loops: CDR1 MNHNY, CDR2 SVGAGI (reference sequence). The CDR3 extends over 13 amino acids. V was clipped by 6 bases and J by 13 bases; unmatched bases: 11. CDR3 nucleotide sequence: TGTGCCAGCAGGGGGACAGGTATGACCCGGCAGTACTTC. It encodes CASRGTGMTRQYF.

This clonotype was counted many times. The CDR3 is CASSLLRNEQYF. The CDR3 DNA sequence: TGTGCCAGCAGTTTGCTCAGGAACGAGCAGTACTTC. The chain recombines TRBV12-3 or TRBV12-4 with TRBJ2-7, with D unclear. The CDR3 sequence is 12 residues long. V was pared by 3 bases and J by 5 bases, with 8 bases between.

This clonotype was seen at least ten times. V usage is TRBV28 and J usage is TRBJ1-1; a weak D match, TRBD1 (6 bases). The CDR3 totals 15 residues. CDR1 is MDHEN and CDR2 is SYDVKM in the germline V gene. V lost 6 bases and J 4 bases, leaving 18 bases between the germline ends. The CDR3 bases are TGTGCCAGCAGCTTAGGGGGGGTTCGGAGCACTGAAGCTTTCTTT. It codes for CASSLGGVRSTEAFF.